This entry lists 17 T cell receptor beta chains sequenced from one sample in a study of cytomegalovirus exposure and HLA in healthy donors (dated by TCRdb to 2015 to 2018). The library was prepared using the immunoSEQ multiplex PCR assay. A mixture of 60 forward primers for TCR Vbeta segments and 13 reverse primers for TCR Jbeta segments was used in the multiplex PCR. TCRdb took over this immuneACCESS table, retaining in-frame rearrangements with V and J assigned. Such tables are incomplete; in checked studies, under half of the missing clones stem from an unresolved V gene, and the remainder is unexplained. Present in this sample are 85,000 to 120,000 clones, roughly three fifths of which were seen just once. The top ten clones comprise approximately 4.3% of the sample. Sequencing was carried out using PBMCs. These receptors were obtained from a human donor in good health.

This clone turned up a few times. The chain employs TRBV27 and TRBJ2-1; tentative D call: TRBD1 (5 bases). Germline V CDR1 and CDR2: MNHEY, SMNVEV (reference sequence). The V end was cut by 5 bases, the J end by 6 bases, with 14 bases between. The CDR3 is made up of 14 amino acids. The CDR3 nucleotides read TGTGCCAGCAGTCCTTCTGGTAGGGGCAATGAGCAGTTCTTC. Its protein product is CASSPSGRGNEQFF.

V usage is TRBV19 and J usage is TRBJ1-3; D is undetermined. The ends were cut back, 5 bases at V and 2 bases at J, with 16 bases in the middle. The CDR3 contains 16 residues. Per germline, CDR1 LNHDA and CDR2 SQIVND (reference sequence). The CDR3 region is CASSVREPATGNTIYF. As DNA, the CDR3 is TGTGCCAGTAGTGTCCGGGAGCCCGCAACTGGAAACACCATATATTTT.

The chain uses TRBV5-6 and TRBJ1-2; 9 bases fit TRBD1. There are 15 residues in the CDR3. Germline V gene data show CDR1 as SGHDT and CDR2 as YYEEEE. V shed 3 bases and J 6 bases; nucleotides not matched to a gene: 9. The CDR3 DNA sequence: TGTGCCAGCAGCTCCAAGCCGACAGGGGGGGATGGCTACACCTTC. Protein sequence: CASSSKPTGGDGYTF.

The chain employs TRBV5-6 and TRBJ2-2; perhaps TRBD1 as D (9 bases). In germline, CDR1 is SGHDT, CDR2 YYEEEE. Deletions cut 5 bases from V and 7 bases from J, with 24 bases between. The CDR3 is made up of 17 amino acids. CDR3 sequence reads: CASRTGGTGHRSGELFF. For the CDR3, the DNA is TGTGCCAGCAGGACGGGGGGGACAGGGCATCGAAGCGGGGAGCTGTTTTTT.

The genes are TRBV5-4 and TRBJ2-1; TRBD2 aligns across 7 bases. V gave up 1 base and J gave up 2 bases; unmatched junction bases: 6. This CDR3 is built from 16 residues. CDR1 and CDR2 (germline): SGHNT, YYREEE (reference sequence). The CDR3 DNA sequence: TGTGCCAGCAGCTTGTTGTCGGGAGGCGCCTACAATGAGCAGTTCTTC. Encoded protein: CASSLLSGGAYNEQFF.

The chain employs TRBV28 and TRBJ1-1; D remains ambiguous. V shed 7 bases and J shed 1 base, with 7 bases lying between them. The CDR3 is 12 residues long. Looked up from germline, CDR1 is MDHEN and CDR2 is SYDVKM. The CDR3 reads CASNLANTEAFF. CDR3 DNA sequence: TGTGCCAGCAATTTGGCGAACACTGAAGCTTTCTTT. The whole variable domain, filled in from reference TRBV28 and TRBJ1-1, reads DVKVTQSSRYLVKRTGEKVFLECVQDMDHENMFWYRQDPGLGLRLIYFSYDVKMKEKGDIPEGYSVSREKKERFSLILESASTNQTSMYLCASNLANTEAFFGQGTRLTVV.

This chain uses TRBV27 with TRBJ1-1; D is unresolved. Deletions cut 7 bases from V and 1 base from J, with 7 bases between. Germline CDR1 is MNHEY and CDR2 is SMNVEV (reference sequence). CDR3 length: 12 amino acids. The CDR3 here is CASKRQNTEAFF. CDR3 bases: TGTGCCAGCAAAAGACAGAACACTGAAGCTTTCTTT.

The CDR3, as DNA: TGTGCCAGCAGCTTAGTAGCGGGCTCGAGCTCCTACAATGAGCAGTTCTTC. It yields the protein CASSLVAGSSSYNEQFF. The rearrangement uses TRBV11-2 and TRBJ2-1; the match to TRBD2 covers 7 bases. This CDR3 comprises 17 residues. Germline CDR1 reads SGHAT; CDR2 reads FQNNGV. The J segment lost 0 bases and the V segment lost 1 base, leaving 6 bases of the junction unmatched.

The chain couples TRBV4-1 to TRBJ2-5; weak D call: TRBD1 (6 bases). Trimming pared 1 base from V and 1 base from J, leaving 7 bases between. CDR3 length: 14 residues. Germline CDR1 is MGHRA and CDR2 is YSYEKL. The CDR3 nucleotides are TGCGCCAGCAGCCAAGGGACAGTCCAAGAGACCCAGTACTTC. Translation gives CASSQGTVQETQYF.

This clone was recorded a few times. The chain carries TRBV6-6 and TRBJ2-3; TRBD1 matches 10 bases. V lost 8 bases and J lost 2; bases outside the gene matches: 7. Germline CDR1 MNHNY, CDR2 SVGAGI (reference sequence). The CDR3 covers 15 residues. CDR3 protein: CASGPDRGPTDTQYF. In nucleotides, the CDR3 is TGTGCCAGCGGCCCAGACAGGGGGCCCACAGATACGCAGTATTTT.

This chain joins TRBV6-1 and TRBJ2-3, with TRBD1 identical over 9 bases. The CDR3 spans 16 residues. Per germline, CDR1 MNHNS and CDR2 SASEGT. V gave up 1 base and J gave up 4 bases; unmatched junction bases: 6. The CDR3 coding sequence is TGTGCCAGCAGTGAAGAAGAGGGACAGGGCGCAGATACGCAGTATTTT. Protein sequence: CASSEEEGQGADTQYF.

This clone showed up just a few times. J is TRBJ2-5 and V is TRBV10-2, with no clear D. Deletions cut 3 bases from V and 11 bases from J, with 10 bases between. Germline values: CDR1 WSHSY, CDR2 SAAADI. The CDR3 is 11 residues long. The CDR3 nucleotides read TGCGCCAGCAGTGAATCCCTGCAGCAGTACTTC. Amino acids: CASSESLQQYF.

The genes are TRBV5-6 and TRBJ2-7; a weak D match, TRBD1 (6 bases). This CDR3 is 16 amino acids long. V was trimmed by 3 bases and J by 2 bases, leaving 18 bases between them. Germline CDR1 reads SGHDT; CDR2 reads YYEEEE. The CDR3 sequence: CASSWGTGTQPYEQYF. CDR3 nucleotide sequence: TGTGCCAGCAGCTGGGGAACCGGGACACAGCCCTACGAGCAGTACTTC.

The J gene is TRBJ1-6, the V gene TRBV19, with a tentative D call TRBD1 (6 bases). The CDR3 has 13 residues. In germline, CDR1 is LNHDA, CDR2 SQIVND (reference sequence). Trimming cost V 6 bases and J 8 bases, with 11 bases left between them. The CDR3 sequence: CASRGGGHSPLHF. CDR3 sequence (DNA): TGTGCCAGTAGAGGGGGGGGCCATTCACCCCTCCACTTT.

The chain carries TRBV28 and TRBJ1-2; D uncertain. Per germline, CDR1 MDHEN and CDR2 SYDVKM. V was shortened by 6 bases and J by 4 bases, with 9 bases between the two germline ends. CDR3 length: 12 amino acids. CDR3 sequence reads: CASSLAPYGYTF. The CDR3 DNA follows: TGTGCCAGCAGCCTGGCCCCCTATGGCTACACCTTC.

The V and J genes are TRBV5-4 and TRBJ1-1, with 9 positions matching TRBD1. V was clipped by 4 bases and J by 1 base; unmatched bases: 2. The germline V gene encodes CDR1 SGHNT and CDR2 YYREEE (reference sequence). The CDR3 extends over 14 amino acids. CDR3 loop: CASSVTGGNTEAFF. CDR3 in DNA: TGTGCCAGCAGCGTGACAGGGGGGAACACTGAAGCTTTCTTT.

A single count supports this clone. This chain uses TRBV28 with TRBJ1-2, with TRBD1 matching over 7 bases. CDR3 length: 14 residues. Germline trimming cut 6 bases from V and 4 bases from J; bases unmatched to any gene: 8. Germline V gene sequence: CDR1 MDHEN, CDR2 SYDVKM. The CDR3 coding sequence is TGTGCCAGCAGGACCACAGGGGTACCCTATGGCTACACCTTC. Translation: CASRTTGVPYGYTF.